This paragraph covers one T cell receptor beta chain sequence. Per the study methods: Nucleated cell number was recorded as an estimate derived from reference gene primer amplification. Assay: immunoSEQ multiplex PCR; the TCRdb copy retains only in-frame clones and omits some. That table furnishes V, J and clone size, whereas the DNA furnished D and trimming. The sample holds about 73,000 clones, 80% to 90% seen once. The germline CDR1 and CDR2 sequences are MNHEY and SMNVEV (reference sequence). V lost 3 bases to trimming and J lost 5 bases; unmatched junction nucleotides: 7. The CDR3 loop spans 16 amino acids. This entry is derived from a study of blood T cell repertoires in COVID-19. Turning to the study itself: Sites across the United States, Italy and Spain contributed samples from acute and convalescent COVID-19. In each case, the material was cDNA or gDNA derived from T cells, B-cell-depleted T cells, or PBMCs.

The source material was peripheral blood. The chain is built from TRBV27 and TRBJ1-5; TRBD1 matches 10 bases. This TCR was recovered from a man aged 50-60 years with active COVID-19. The CDR3: CASSFRPGTGDQPQHF. CDR3 DNA sequence: TGTGCCAGCAGTTTCCGTCCCGGGACAGGGGATCAGCCCCAGCATTTT.